Presented here are 31 T cell receptor beta chains from one specimen sequenced in a study of T cells in tumors after PD-1 blockade. TCRdb's copy holds only in-frame clones and misses some; the assay was immunoSEQ multiplex PCR. Of about 33,000 clones in the sample, 78% are singletons; the top ten hold under 40%. This specimen was PBMCs, taken before anti-PD-1 treatment. The receptors shown here come from a human donor with basal cell carcinoma.

This clone has only a few counts. The J gene is TRBJ1-2, the V gene TRBV10-3, with TRBD1 matching over 7 bases. The germline CDR1 and CDR2 sequences are ENHRY and SYGVKD. J was trimmed by 1 base and V by 2 bases; bases with no gene match: 7. The CDR3 runs 16 residues. The DNA for the CDR3 is TGTGCCATCAGTGAGATTTTAACAGGGGATAACTATGGCTACACCTTC. Translation gives CAISEILTGDNYGYTF.

The rearrangement uses TRBV7-9 and TRBJ1-6; 7 bases are a match to TRBD1. The V and J ends lost 11 bases and 7 bases, in that order; junction bases with no gene match: 5. Germline V gives CDR1 SEHNR, CDR2 FQNEAQ (reference sequence). CDR3 length: 12 residues. The CDR3 region is CAGGQRNSPLHF. In DNA, the CDR3 is TGTGCCGGGGGACAGAGAAATTCACCCCTCCACTTT.

V gene TRBV19 combines with J gene TRBJ2-3; weak D call: TRBD1 (5 bases). V lost 5 bases to trimming and J lost 2 bases, with 14 bases between them. The germline CDR1 and CDR2 sequences are LNHDA and SQIVND (reference sequence). The CDR3 sequence is 15 residues long. The CDR3 spells CASSPRAGYTDTQYF. The CDR3 DNA is TGTGCCAGTAGTCCCCGGGCAGGGTACACAGATACGCAGTATTTT.

About this clone itself: Additional DNA sequences in this sample encode the identical CDR3. The chain employs TRBV9 and TRBJ2-1; 9 positions agree with TRBD2. This CDR3 has 15 residues. J gave up 4 bases and V 0 bases, and 2 bases lay outside the gene matches. Germline-derived CDR1 and CDR2 are SGDLS and YYNGEE. CDR3 residues: CASSVGLAVYNEQFF. The CDR3 coding sequence is TGTGCCAGCAGCGTAGGACTAGCGGTGTACAATGAGCAGTTCTTC. The whole variable domain, remainder taken from reference TRBV9 and TRBJ2-1, is DSGVTQTPKHLITATGQRVTLRCSPRSGDLSVYWYQQSLDQGLQFLIQYYNGEERAKGNILERFSAQQFPDLHSELNLSSLELGDSALYFCASSVGLAVYNEQFFGPGTRLTVL.

The table lists this clone with a few counts. V usage is TRBV9 and J usage is TRBJ2-7; D tentatively fits TRBD1 or TRBD2 (5 bases each). The V end was cut by 3 bases, the J end by 5 bases, with 21 bases between. Germline V lookup: CDR1 SGDLS, CDR2 YYNGEE. This CDR3 has 16 residues. CDR3 sequence reads: CASSDSGGTLRDEQYF. In nucleotides, the CDR3 is TGTGCCAGCAGCGACTCTGGGGGTACACTTCGCGACGAGCAGTACTTC.

V is TRBV6-5 and J is TRBJ1-1, with D perhaps TRBD1 (5 bases). The germline V and J ends were trimmed by 2 bases and 4 bases, with 8 bases remaining between them. There are 13 residues in the CDR3. The germline gives CDR1 MNHEY, CDR2 SVGAGI. CDR3 sequence reads: CASSYGGGTEAFF. In nucleotides, the CDR3 is TGTGCCAGCAGTTACGGTGGGGGCACTGAAGCTTTCTTT.

The chain combines TRBV7-8 with TRBJ2-4; D not resolved. Looked up from germline, CDR1 is SGHVS and CDR2 is FQNEAQ. The V end lost 2 bases, the J end lost 0 bases, and 8 bases lay between the germline ends. The CDR3 sequence is 15 residues long. CDR3 in DNA: TGTGCCAGCAGCTTATTAGTTGTAGCCAAAAACATTCAGTACTTC. This translates into CASSLLVVAKNIQYF.

The CDR3 bases are TGCGCCAGCAGCTTGGAAGTGGGTGGTGAGCAGTTCTTC. It translates to CASSLEVGGEQFF. The gene calls are TRBV5-1 and TRBJ2-1, with D hard to call. V was clipped by 0 bases and J by 9 bases, with 10 bases between them. The CDR3 extends over 13 amino acids. The germline CDR1 and CDR2 sequences are SGHRS and YFSETQ. The full variable domain, with the rest looked up from reference TRBV5-1 and TRBJ2-1, is KAGVTQTPRYLIKTRGQQVTLSCSPISGHRSVSWYQQTPGQGLQFLFEYFSETQRNKGNFPGRFSGRQFSNSRSEMNVSTLELGDSALYLCASSLEVGGEQFFGPGTRLTVL.

J is TRBJ2-6 and V is TRBV19; 7 bases align to TRBD1. The CDR3 loop spans 15 amino acids. Germline V gives CDR1 LNHDA, CDR2 SQIVND (reference sequence). The V gene end was trimmed by 4 bases and the J gene end by 4 bases; junction bases not matched to a gene: 4. The CDR3 nucleotides read TGTGCCAGTAGTACCGACAGGGCAGGGGCCAACGTCCTGACTTTC. Protein product: CASSTDRAGANVLTF.

The chain has TRBV2 and TRBJ2-1; TRBD2 matches at 13 bases. V lost 6 bases, J lost 13 bases, and 9 bases stayed unmatched. This CDR3 has 14 amino acids. Germline V gives CDR1 SNHLY, CDR2 FYNNEI. The CDR3 DNA follows: TGTGCCAGCAGCGATTCACTAGCGGGGGGGTTCCAGTTCTTC. Its translation is CASSDSLAGGFQFF.

The chain joins TRBV19 to TRBJ1-2, with D hard to call. The germline gives CDR1 LNHDA, CDR2 SQIVND (reference sequence). V was shortened by 0 bases and J by 4 bases, with 12 bases between the two germline ends. The CDR3 runs 15 residues. The CDR3 reads CASSIDRTETYGYTF. CDR3 sequence (DNA): TGTGCCAGTAGTATAGATCGGACGGAGACCTATGGCTACACCTTC.

The rearrangement links TRBV5-8 to TRBJ2-7; TRBD2 agrees at 12 bases. The CDR3 covers 16 residues. The V and J ends lost 4 bases and 5 bases, in that order; junction bases with no gene match: 10. Germline CDR1 is SGHTS and CDR2 is YDEGEE. CDR3 bases: TGTGCCAGCAGCGACTCTCCTAGCGGGAGGGCCAACGAGCAGTACTTC. It codes for CASSDSPSGRANEQYF.

This sequence joins TRBV6-5 and TRBJ1-1; no reliable D call. The V gene lost 0 bases and the J gene lost 1 base, with 3 bases spanning the gap. The CDR3 totals 13 residues. CDR1 is MNHEY, CDR2 SVGAGI, per germline. CDR3 sequence (DNA): TGTGCCAGCAGTTACTCGGAGAACACTGAAGCTTTCTTT. This gives the protein CASSYSENTEAFF.

V gene TRBV10-3 combines with J gene TRBJ2-3, with 11 bases lining up with TRBD2. The CDR3 totals 18 residues. Trimming cost V 4 bases and J 1 base; bases outside gene matches: 10. Germline V CDR1 and CDR2: ENHRY, SYGVKD. The CDR3 sequence is CAISGGLAGGPGTDTQYF. The CDR3 DNA reads as TGTGCCATCAGTGGAGGGCTAGCGGGAGGTCCAGGCACAGATACGCAGTATTTT.

The chain has TRBV21-1 and TRBJ2-3. TRBV21-1 is an annotated pseudogene. This CDR3 region has 18 residues. CDR3 sequence (DNA): TGTGCCAGCAGCAAAAATGGGGCCCGGGACCCGAAGGTCGGTACGCAGTATTTT. Its translation: CASSKNGARDPKVGTQYF.

The sample holds one count of this clone. The chain combines TRBV7-8 with TRBJ1-2; 9 nucleotides align to TRBD1. J gave up 5 bases and V 4 bases, and 2 bases lay outside the gene matches. The CDR3 extends over 13 amino acids. Germline-derived CDR1 and CDR2 are SGHVS and FQNEAQ. CDR3 sequence: CASSSGQGYGYTF. The DNA for the CDR3 is TGTGCCAGCAGCTCCGGACAGGGGTATGGCTACACCTTC.

The chain links TRBV6-4 to TRBJ1-1; the match to TRBD1 covers 10 bases. Germline assignment: CDR1 MRHNA and CDR2 SNTAGT. This CDR3 has 16 residues. J lost 4 bases, V lost 7 bases, and 12 bases had no gene match. CDR3 sequence: CASIFSGTGVGTEAFF. The CDR3 DNA sequence: TGTGCCAGCATCTTTTCCGGGACAGGGGTTGGCACTGAAGCTTTCTTT.

The V and J genes are TRBV5-4 and TRBJ2-5, with unresolved D. Germline CDR1 is SGHNT and CDR2 is YYREEE (reference sequence). The CDR3 is made up of 14 amino acids. Deletions cut 0 bases from V and 4 bases from J, with 10 bases between. The CDR3 here is CASSLAGGRETQYF. DNA for the CDR3: TGTGCCAGCAGCTTGGCGGGCGGAAGAGAGACCCAGTACTTC.

The chain joins TRBV27 to TRBJ2-6; D call uncertain. Trimming stripped 3 bases from V and 3 bases from J, with 3 bases between. CDR3 length: 13 residues. The germline CDR1 and CDR2 sequences are MNHEY and SMNVEV (reference sequence). This CDR3 is CASSFNGANVLTF. The CDR3 coding sequence is TGTGCCAGCAGTTTTAATGGGGCCAACGTCCTGACTTTC.

The chain links TRBV30 to TRBJ2-1; TRBD2 might be the D (6 bases). The CDR3 runs 13 residues. V shed 8 bases and J shed 3 bases, with 14 bases lying between them. The germline CDR1 and CDR2 sequences are GTSNPN and SVGIG (reference sequence). Here the CDR3 reads CARGGLSYNEQFF. The CDR3 DNA sequence: TGTGCCCGTGGGGGACTTAGCTACAATGAGCAGTTCTTC. Combining the CDR3 with reference TRBV30 and TRBJ2-1 gives the whole variable domain SQTIHQWPATLVQPVGSPLSLECTVEGTSNPNLYWYRQAAGRGLQLLFYSVGIGQISSEVPQNLSASRPQDRQFILSSKKLLLSDSGFYLCARGGLSYNEQFFGPGTRLTVL.

The V and J genes are TRBV30 and TRBJ1-1; D call uncertain. CDR3 size: 12 residues. The germline CDR1 and CDR2 sequences are GTSNPN and SVGIG (reference sequence). V was pared by 4 bases and J by 1 base, with 7 bases between. CDR3 region: CAWNPGNTEAFF. As DNA, the CDR3 is TGTGCCTGGAATCCCGGGAACACTGAAGCTTTCTTT. The full variable domain, completed using reference TRBV30 and TRBJ1-1, is SQTIHQWPATLVQPVGSPLSLECTVEGTSNPNLYWYRQAAGRGLQLLFYSVGIGQISSEVPQNLSASRPQDRQFILSSKKLLLSDSGFYLCAWNPGNTEAFFGQGTRLTVV.

This clone was detected once. The rearrangement links TRBV4-3 to TRBJ2-1; 8 bases fit TRBD2. The V gene end was trimmed by 0 bases and the J gene end by 1 base; junction bases not matched to a gene: 5. From germline, CDR1 is LGHNA and CDR2 YSLEER. The CDR3 has 17 residues. CDR3 region: CASSQDGGTSSYNEQFF. The CDR3 DNA reads TGCGCCAGCAGCCAAGATGGGGGGACTAGTTCCTACAATGAGCAGTTCTTC.

The chain carries TRBV5-1 and TRBJ1-1; D is uncertain. The CDR3 spans 13 residues. Trimming pared 2 bases from V and 3 bases from J, leaving 8 bases between. Germline V gene data show CDR1 as SGHRS and CDR2 as YFSETQ. CDR3 bases: TGCGCCAGCAGCTTCGGGGTCGACACTGAAGCTTTCTTT. This encodes CASSFGVDTEAFF. Full variable domain (missing parts from reference TRBV5-1 and TRBJ1-1): KAGVTQTPRYLIKTRGQQVTLSCSPISGHRSVSWYQQTPGQGLQFLFEYFSETQRNKGNFPGRFSGRQFSNSRSEMNVSTLELGDSALYLCASSFGVDTEAFFGQGTRLTVV.

This clone was seen more than once but under ten times. V is TRBV4-2 and J is TRBJ2-7; 7 nucleotides line up with TRBD1. J gave up 3 bases and V 2 bases, and 7 bases lay outside the gene matches. Germline lookup yields CDR1 LGHNA and CDR2 YNFKEQ. The CDR3 has 15 residues. CDR3 sequence reads: CASSQPGQAVYEQYF. The CDR3 bases are TGTGCCAGCAGCCAACCCGGACAGGCGGTCTACGAGCAGTACTTC.

The chain is built from TRBV6-2 or TRBV6-3 and TRBJ2-5; the D gene is possibly TRBD1 (6 bases). The CDR3 has 15 amino acids. CDR1 and CDR2 from the germline V gene are MNHEY and SVGEGT. Trimming stripped 6 bases from V and 3 bases from J, with 17 bases between. CDR3 DNA: TGTGCCAGCAGCCCTCCCCGGACAGTTAAAGAGACCCAGTACTTC. Encoded protein: CASSPPRTVKETQYF.

The gene calls are TRBV9 and TRBJ2-5, with 9 positions matching TRBD1. CDR1 is SGDLS, CDR2 YYNGEE, per germline. The length of the CDR3 is 15 residues. J gave up 0 bases and V 4 bases, and 4 bases lay outside the gene matches. In DNA, the CDR3 is TGTGCCAGCAGCTCCGGGGACAGGGACCAAGAGACCCAGTACTTC. It specifies CASSSGDRDQETQYF. The full variable domain, its missing parts supplied by reference TRBV9 and TRBJ2-5, is DSGVTQTPKHLITATGQRVTLRCSPRSGDLSVYWYQQSLDQGLQFLIQYYNGEERAKGNILERFSAQQFPDLHSELNLSSLELGDSALYFCASSSGDRDQETQYFGPGTRLLVL.

The CDR3 here is CASSEGQGDQPQHF. Written as DNA, the CDR3 is TGTGCCAGTAGTGAGGGACAGGGCGATCAGCCCCAGCATTTT. The chain combines TRBV19 with TRBJ1-5; 9 nucleotides line up with TRBD1. Germline values: CDR1 LNHDA, CDR2 SQIVND (reference sequence). This CDR3 is built from 14 residues. V gave up 5 bases and J gave up 5 bases; unmatched junction bases: 4.

V and J are TRBV14 and TRBJ2-7, with D possibly being TRBD1 (6 bases). The CDR3 covers 15 residues. The germline V gene has CDR1 SGHDN and CDR2 FVKESK. The V end was cut by 5 bases, the J end by 6 bases, with 20 bases between. This CDR3 reads CASSTRGQGLSEQYF. CDR3 nucleotide sequence: TGTGCCAGCAGCACAAGAGGGCAGGGGTTAAGCGAGCAGTACTTC.

The rearrangement joins TRBV3-1 (or the pseudogene TRBV3-2) to TRBJ1-1; D remains unclear. Germline CDR1 reads LGHDT; CDR2 reads YNNKEL (reference sequence). Trimming left V 1 base short and J 3 bases short, with 6 bases between. CDR3 size: 13 residues. CDR3 coding DNA: TGTGCCAGCAGCCAAGTGAAGGACACTGAAGCTTTCTTT. Amino acids: CASSQVKDTEAFF.

V and J are TRBV30 and TRBJ1-1; unclear D gene. This CDR3 is built from 13 residues. Germline V CDR1 and CDR2: GTSNPN, SVGIG (reference sequence). Trimming cost V 0 bases and J 1 base, with 6 bases left between them. In nucleotides, the CDR3 is TGTGCCTGGAGTGTATCTAGGAACACTGAAGCTTTCTTT. Translating it yields CAWSVSRNTEAFF.

The chain links TRBV5-1 to TRBJ2-1; D is uncertain. This CDR3 contains 13 residues. V was cut by 1 base and J by 8 bases, with 10 bases left in between. Germline loops: CDR1 SGHRS, CDR2 YFSETQ. As DNA, the CDR3 is TGCGCCAGCAGCTTGAATAGTTTCGATGAGCAGTTCTTC. Residues: CASSLNSFDEQFF. Looking up the rest from reference TRBV5-1 and TRBJ2-1 gives the full variable domain: KAGVTQTPRYLIKTRGQQVTLSCSPISGHRSVSWYQQTPGQGLQFLFEYFSETQRNKGNFPGRFSGRQFSNSRSEMNVSTLELGDSALYLCASSLNSFDEQFFGPGTRLTVL.